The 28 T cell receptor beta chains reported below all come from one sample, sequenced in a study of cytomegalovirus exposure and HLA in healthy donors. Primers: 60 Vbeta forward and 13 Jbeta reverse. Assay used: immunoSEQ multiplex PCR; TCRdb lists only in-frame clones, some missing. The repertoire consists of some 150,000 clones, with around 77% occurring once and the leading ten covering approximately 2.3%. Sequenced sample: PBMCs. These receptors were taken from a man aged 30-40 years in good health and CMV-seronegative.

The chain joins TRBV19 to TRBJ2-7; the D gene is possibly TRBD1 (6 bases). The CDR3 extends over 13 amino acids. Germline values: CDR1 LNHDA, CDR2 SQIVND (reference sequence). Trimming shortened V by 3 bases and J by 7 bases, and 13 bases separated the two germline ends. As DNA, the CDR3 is TGTGCCAGTAGTATGAGTCTCGGACAGGAGCAGTACTTC. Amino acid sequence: CASSMSLGQEQYF.

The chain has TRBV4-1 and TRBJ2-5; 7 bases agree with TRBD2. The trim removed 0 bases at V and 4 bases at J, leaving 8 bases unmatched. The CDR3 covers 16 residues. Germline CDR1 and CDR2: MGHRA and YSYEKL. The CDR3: CASSQDGLAARETQYF. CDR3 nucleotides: TGCGCCAGCAGCCAAGATGGGCTAGCGGCCCGAGAGACCCAGTACTTC.

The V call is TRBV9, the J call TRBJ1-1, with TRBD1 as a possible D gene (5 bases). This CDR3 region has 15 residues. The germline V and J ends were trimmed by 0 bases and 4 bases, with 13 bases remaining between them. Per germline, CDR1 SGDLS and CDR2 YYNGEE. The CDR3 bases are TGTGCCAGCAGCGTAGAGGGAGGGGATGGCACTGAAGCTTTCTTT. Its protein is CASSVEGGDGTEAFF.

The CDR3 sequence is CASSLGTYTSTDTQYF. DNA for the CDR3: TGTGCCAGCAGCTTGGGGACTTATACTAGCACAGATACGCAGTATTTT. V gene TRBV5-6 combines with J gene TRBJ2-3; D may be TRBD2 (5 bases). This CDR3 has 16 amino acids. V was trimmed by 0 bases and J by 0 bases, leaving 11 bases between them. Per the germline V gene, CDR1 is SGHDT and CDR2 is YYEEEE. The full variable domain, with the rest looked up from reference TRBV5-6 and TRBJ2-3, is DAGVTQSPTHLIKTRGQQVTLRCSPKSGHDTVSWYQQALGQGPQFIFQYYEEEERQRGNFPDRFSGHQFPNYSSELNVNALLLGDSALYLCASSLGTYTSTDTQYFGPGTRLTVL.

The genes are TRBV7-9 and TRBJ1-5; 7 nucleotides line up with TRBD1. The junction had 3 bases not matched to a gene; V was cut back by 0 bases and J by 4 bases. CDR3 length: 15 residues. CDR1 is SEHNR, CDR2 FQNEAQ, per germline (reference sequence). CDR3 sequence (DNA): TGTGCCAGCAGCTTAGCCGGGACAGCAAATCAGCCCCAGCATTTT. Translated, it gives CASSLAGTANQPQHF.

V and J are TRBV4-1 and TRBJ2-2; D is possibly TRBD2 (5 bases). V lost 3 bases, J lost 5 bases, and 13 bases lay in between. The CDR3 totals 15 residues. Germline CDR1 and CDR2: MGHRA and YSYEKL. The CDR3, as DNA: TGCGCCAGCAGCCAGAGTCGGAGAGGGACCGGGGAGCTGTTTTTT. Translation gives CASSQSRRGTGELFF.

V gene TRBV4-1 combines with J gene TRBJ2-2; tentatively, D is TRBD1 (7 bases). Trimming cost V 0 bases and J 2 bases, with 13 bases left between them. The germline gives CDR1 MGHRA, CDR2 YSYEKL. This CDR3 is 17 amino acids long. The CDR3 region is CASSQDAGTANTGELFF. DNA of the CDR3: TGCGCCAGCAGCCAAGACGCGGGGACAGCAAACACCGGGGAGCTGTTTTTT.

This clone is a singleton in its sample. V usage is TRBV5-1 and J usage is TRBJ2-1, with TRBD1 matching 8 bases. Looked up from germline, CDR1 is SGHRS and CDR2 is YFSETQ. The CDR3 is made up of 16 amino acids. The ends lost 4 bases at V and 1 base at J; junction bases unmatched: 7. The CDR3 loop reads CASSGTTGESYNEQFF. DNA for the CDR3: TGCGCCAGCAGCGGGACGACAGGGGAGTCCTACAATGAGCAGTTCTTC.

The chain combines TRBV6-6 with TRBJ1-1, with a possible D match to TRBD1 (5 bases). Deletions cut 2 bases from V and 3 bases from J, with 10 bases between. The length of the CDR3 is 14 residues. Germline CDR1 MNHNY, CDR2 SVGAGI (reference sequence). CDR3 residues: CASSYQGSDTEAFF. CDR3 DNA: TGTGCCAGCAGTTACCAGGGTTCTGACACTGAAGCTTTCTTT.

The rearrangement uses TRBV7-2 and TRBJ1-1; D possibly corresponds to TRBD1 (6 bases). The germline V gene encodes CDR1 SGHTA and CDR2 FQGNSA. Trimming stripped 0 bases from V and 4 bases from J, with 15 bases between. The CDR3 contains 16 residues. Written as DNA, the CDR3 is TGTGCCAGCAGCTTAGCCAGGGGAGATGGTACCACTGAAGCTTTCTTT. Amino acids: CASSLARGDGTTEAFF.

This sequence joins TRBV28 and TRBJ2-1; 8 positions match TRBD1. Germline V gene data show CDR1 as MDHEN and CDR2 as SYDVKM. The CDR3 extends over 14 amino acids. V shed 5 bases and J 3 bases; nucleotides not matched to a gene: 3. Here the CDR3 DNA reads TGTGCCAGCAGTGTCGACAGGGGCTACAATGAGCAGTTCTTC. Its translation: CASSVDRGYNEQFF.

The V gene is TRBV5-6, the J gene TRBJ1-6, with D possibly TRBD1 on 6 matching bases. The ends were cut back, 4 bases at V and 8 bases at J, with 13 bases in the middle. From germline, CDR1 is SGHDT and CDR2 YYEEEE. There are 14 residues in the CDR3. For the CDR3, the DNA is TGTGCCAGCAGCCCACAGGGTCTATATTCACCCCTCCACTTT. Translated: CASSPQGLYSPLHF.

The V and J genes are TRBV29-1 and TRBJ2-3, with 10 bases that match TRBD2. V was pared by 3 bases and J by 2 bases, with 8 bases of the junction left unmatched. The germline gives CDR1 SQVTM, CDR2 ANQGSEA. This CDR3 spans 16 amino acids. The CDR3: CSVDPQLAGATDTQYF. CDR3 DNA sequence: TGCAGCGTTGATCCCCAGCTAGCGGGAGCCACAGATACGCAGTATTTT.

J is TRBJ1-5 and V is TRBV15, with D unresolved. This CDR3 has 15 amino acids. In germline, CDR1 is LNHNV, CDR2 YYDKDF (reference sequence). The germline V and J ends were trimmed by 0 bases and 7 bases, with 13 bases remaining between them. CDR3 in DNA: TGTGCCACCAGCAGAGACGACCTCGGAGGACAGCCCCAGCATTTT. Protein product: CATSRDDLGGQPQHF.

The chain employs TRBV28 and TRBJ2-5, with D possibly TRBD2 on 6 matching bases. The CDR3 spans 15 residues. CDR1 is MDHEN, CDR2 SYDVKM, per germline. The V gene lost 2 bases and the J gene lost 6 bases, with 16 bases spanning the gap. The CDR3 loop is CASSLGAGLGKTQYF. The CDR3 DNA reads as TGTGCCAGCAGTTTAGGGGCGGGGCTCGGCAAGACCCAGTACTTC.

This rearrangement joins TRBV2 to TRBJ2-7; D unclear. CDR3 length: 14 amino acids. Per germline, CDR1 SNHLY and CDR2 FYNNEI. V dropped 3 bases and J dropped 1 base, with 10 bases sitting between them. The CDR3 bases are TGTGCCAGCAGTGAGAGGAGAAAGTCCTACGAGCAGTACTTC. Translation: CASSERRKSYEQYF.

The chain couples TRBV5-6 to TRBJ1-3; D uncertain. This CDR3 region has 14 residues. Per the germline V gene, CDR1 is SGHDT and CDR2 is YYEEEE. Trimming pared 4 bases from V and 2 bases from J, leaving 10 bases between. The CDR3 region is CASSPVSTGNTIYF. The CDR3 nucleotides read TGTGCCAGCAGCCCCGTCTCTACTGGAAACACCATATATTTT.

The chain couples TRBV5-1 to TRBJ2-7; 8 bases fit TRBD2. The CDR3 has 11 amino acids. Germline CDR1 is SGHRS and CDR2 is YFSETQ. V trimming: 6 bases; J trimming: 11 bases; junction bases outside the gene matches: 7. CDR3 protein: CASTSGTSEYF. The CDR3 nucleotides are TGCGCCAGCACCTCCGGGACTAGTGAGTACTTC.

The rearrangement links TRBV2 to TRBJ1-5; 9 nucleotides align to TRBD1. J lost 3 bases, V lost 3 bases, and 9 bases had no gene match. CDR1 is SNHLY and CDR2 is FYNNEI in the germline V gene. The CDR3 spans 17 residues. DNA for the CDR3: TGTGCCAGCAGTGAGGATGGCCGGGACAGGGTCAATCAGCCCCAGCATTTT. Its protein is CASSEDGRDRVNQPQHF.

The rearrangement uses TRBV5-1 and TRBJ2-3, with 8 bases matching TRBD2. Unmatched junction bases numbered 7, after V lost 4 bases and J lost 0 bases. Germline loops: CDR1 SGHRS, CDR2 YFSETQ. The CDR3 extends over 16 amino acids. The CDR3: CASSGIAGSSTDTQYF. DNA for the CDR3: TGCGCCAGCAGCGGGATAGCGGGATCTAGCACAGATACGCAGTATTTT.

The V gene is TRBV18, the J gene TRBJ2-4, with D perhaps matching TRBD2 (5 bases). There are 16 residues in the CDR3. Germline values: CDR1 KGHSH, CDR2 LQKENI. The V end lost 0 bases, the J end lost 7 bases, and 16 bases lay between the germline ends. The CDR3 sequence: CASSPPTHIPGNIQYF. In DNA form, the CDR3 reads TGTGCCAGCTCACCACCTACCCACATCCCGGGGAACATTCAGTACTTC.

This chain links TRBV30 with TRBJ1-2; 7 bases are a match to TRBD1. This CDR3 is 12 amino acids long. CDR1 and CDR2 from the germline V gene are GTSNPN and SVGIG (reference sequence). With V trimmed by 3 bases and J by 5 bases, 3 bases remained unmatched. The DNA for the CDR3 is TGTGCCTGGAGCCCGGGACAGTATGGCTACACCTTC. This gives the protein CAWSPGQYGYTF.

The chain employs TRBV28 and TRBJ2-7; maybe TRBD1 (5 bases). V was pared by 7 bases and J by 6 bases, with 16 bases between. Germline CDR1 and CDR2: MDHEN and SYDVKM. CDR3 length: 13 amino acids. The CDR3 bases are TGTGCCAGCATTGGCCAGGGCCTAGGCGAGCAGTACTTC. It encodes CASIGQGLGEQYF.

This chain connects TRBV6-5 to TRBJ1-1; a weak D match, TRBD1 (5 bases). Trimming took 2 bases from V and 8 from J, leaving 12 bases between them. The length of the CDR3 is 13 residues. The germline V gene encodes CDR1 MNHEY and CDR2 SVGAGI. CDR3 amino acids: CASSYRRGREAFF. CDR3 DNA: TGTGCCAGCAGTTACCGGCGGGGGAGGGAAGCTTTCTTT.

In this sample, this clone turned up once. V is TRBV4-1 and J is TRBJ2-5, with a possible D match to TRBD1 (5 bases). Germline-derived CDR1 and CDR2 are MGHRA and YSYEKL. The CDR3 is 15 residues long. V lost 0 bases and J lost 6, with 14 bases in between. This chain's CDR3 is CASSQDRTRGKTQYF. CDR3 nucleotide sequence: TGCGCCAGCAGCCAAGATAGGACAAGGGGTAAGACCCAGTACTTC.

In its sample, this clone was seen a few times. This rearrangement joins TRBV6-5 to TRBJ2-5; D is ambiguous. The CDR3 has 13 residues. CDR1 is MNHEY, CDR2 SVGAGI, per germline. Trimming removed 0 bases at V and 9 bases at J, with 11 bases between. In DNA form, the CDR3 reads TGTGCCAGCAGTTACTCGAACTCAGGTGCCCAGTACTTC. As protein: CASSYSNSGAQYF.

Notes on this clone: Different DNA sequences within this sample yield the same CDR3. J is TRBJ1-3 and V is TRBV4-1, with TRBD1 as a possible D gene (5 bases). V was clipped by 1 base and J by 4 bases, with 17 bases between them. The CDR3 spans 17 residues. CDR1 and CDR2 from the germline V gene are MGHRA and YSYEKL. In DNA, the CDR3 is TGCGCCAGCAGCCAAGGATTGAGACAGAACTCGGGAAACACCATATATTTT. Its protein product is CASSQGLRQNSGNTIYF.

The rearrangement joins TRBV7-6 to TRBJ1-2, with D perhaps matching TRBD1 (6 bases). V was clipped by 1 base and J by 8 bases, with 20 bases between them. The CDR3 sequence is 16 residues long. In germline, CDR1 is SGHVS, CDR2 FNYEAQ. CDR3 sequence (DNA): TGTGCCAGCAGCTTAGAGGACAGAATCCAACTAGAAGGCTACACCTTC. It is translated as CASSLEDRIQLEGYTF.